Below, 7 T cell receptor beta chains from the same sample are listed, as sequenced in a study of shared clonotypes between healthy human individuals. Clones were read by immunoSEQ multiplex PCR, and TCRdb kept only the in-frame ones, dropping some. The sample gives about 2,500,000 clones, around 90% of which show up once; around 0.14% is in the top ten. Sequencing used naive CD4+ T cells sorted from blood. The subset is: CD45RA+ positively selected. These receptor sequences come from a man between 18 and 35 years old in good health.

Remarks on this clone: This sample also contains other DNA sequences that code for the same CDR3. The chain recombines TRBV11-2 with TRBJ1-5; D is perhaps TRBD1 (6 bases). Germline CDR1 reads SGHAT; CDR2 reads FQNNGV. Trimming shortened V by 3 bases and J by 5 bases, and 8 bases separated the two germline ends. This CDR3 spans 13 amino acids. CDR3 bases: TGTGCCAGCAGCTTGAACAGGGATCAGCCCCAGCATTTT. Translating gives CASSLNRDQPQHF. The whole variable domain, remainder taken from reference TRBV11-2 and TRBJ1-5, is EAGVAQSPRYKIIEKRQSVAFWCNPISGHATLYWYQQILGQGPKLLIQFQNNGVVDDSQLPKDRFSAERLKGVDSTLKIQPAKLEDSAVYLCASSLNRDQPQHFGDGTRLSIL.

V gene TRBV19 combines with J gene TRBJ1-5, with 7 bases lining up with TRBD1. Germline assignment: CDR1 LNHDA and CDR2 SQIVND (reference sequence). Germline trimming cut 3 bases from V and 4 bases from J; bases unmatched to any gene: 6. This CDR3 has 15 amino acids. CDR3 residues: CASSMTGTANQPQHF. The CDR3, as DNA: TGTGCCAGTAGTATGACAGGGACTGCAAATCAGCCCCAGCATTTT.

The CDR3 sequence: CASTPYSGGFNTEAFF. Written as DNA, the CDR3 is TGTGCCAGCACCCCCTATTCAGGGGGCTTTAACACTGAAGCTTTCTTT. The gene calls are TRBV27 and TRBJ1-1, with 8 positions matching TRBD1. The CDR3 consists of 16 residues. The V and J ends lost 7 bases and 2 bases, in that order; junction bases with no gene match: 12. Germline V gene lookup returns CDR1 MNHEY and CDR2 SMNVEV (reference sequence).

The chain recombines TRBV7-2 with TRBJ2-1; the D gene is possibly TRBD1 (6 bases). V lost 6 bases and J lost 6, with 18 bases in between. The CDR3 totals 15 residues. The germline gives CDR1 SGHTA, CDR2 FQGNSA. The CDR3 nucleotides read TGTGCCAGCAGTCAAGGTGGGAGAGGGGGCAATGAGCAGTTCTTC. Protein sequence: CASSQGGRGGNEQFF. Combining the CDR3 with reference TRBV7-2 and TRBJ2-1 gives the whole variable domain GAGVSQSPSNKVTEKGKDVELRCDPISGHTALYWYRQSLGQGLEFLIYFQGNSAPDKSGLPSDRFSAERTGGSVSTLTIQRTQQEDSAVYLCASSQGGRGGNEQFFGPGTRLTVL.

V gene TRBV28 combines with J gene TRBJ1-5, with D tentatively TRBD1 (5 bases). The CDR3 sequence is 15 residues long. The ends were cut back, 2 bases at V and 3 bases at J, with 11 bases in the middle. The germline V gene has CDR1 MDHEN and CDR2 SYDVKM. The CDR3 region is CASSLTRGDNQPQHF. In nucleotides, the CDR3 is TGTGCCAGCAGTTTAACAAGGGGAGACAATCAGCCCCAGCATTTT.

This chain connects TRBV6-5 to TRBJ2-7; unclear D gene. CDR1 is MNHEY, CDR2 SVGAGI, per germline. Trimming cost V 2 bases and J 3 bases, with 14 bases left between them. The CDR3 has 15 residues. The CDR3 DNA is TGTGCCAGCAGTTACAAAGGGCCAGTAGTCTACGAGCAGTACTTC. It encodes CASSYKGPVVYEQYF.

CDR3 in DNA: TGCGCCAGCAGCCCTGCCATCTCTGGAAACACCATATATTTT. This gives the protein CASSPAISGNTIYF. The rearrangement joins TRBV5-1 to TRBJ1-3; D gene uncertain. V lost 4 bases and J lost 0, with 8 bases in between. The CDR3 consists of 14 residues. Per germline, CDR1 SGHRS and CDR2 YFSETQ.